The present TCR beta chain was sequenced within a study of blood T cell repertoires in COVID-19. Data came from immunoSEQ multiplex PCR; TCRdb stores just in-frame clones and leaves some out. The sample yields about 81,000 clones, about 84% seen once. V lost 3 bases and J lost 9, with 7 bases in between. Germline V gene sequence: CDR1 SNHLY, CDR2 FYNNEI. This CDR3 has 11 amino acids. The rearrangement joins TRBV2 to TRBJ2-3, with D possibly TRBD2 on 6 matching bases. Sequences were obtained from peripheral blood. The sequence derives from a human donor in a cohort sampled during active COVID-19. CDR3 sequence reads: CASSEEGTQYF. For the CDR3, the DNA is TGTGCCAGCAGTGAGGAGGGAACGCAGTATTTT. The full variable domain, its missing parts supplied by reference TRBV2 and TRBJ2-3, is EPEVTQTPSHQVTQMGQEVILRCVPISNHLYFYWYRQILGQKVEFLVSFYNNEISEKSEIFDDQFSVERPDGSNFTLKIRSTKLEDSAMYFCASSEEGTQYFGPGTRLTVL.